The entry below gives a single T cell receptor (beta chain) sequence along with its context. The antigen this receptor binds is unknown. Per-base quality was not reported, and no clone a single base away is much larger than it. This sample was included in a study of blood T cell repertoires in COVID-19 (TCRdb year 2020). For the study in its entirety: The collaborator samples originated in the United States, Italy and Spain and spanned the acute and convalescent phases of COVID-19. The material from the prospective study consisted of cDNA or gDNA derived from T cells, B-cell-depleted T cells, or PBMCs. Subjects who had been exposed to COVID-19, were actively infected with it, or had recovered from it provided the deeply sampled blood TCRbeta repertoires that made up the dataset. A freely available public database, intended as a resource for researchers studying the immune response to SARS-CoV-2, is where the repertoires were released. Samples came from the ongoing ImmuneRACE study (first 160 participants) plus 1,254 subjects from 6 global collaborators. Sample metadata almost always included a de-identified subject ID, COVID-19 status, age in years and sex. Where available, HLA class I and class II types were taken from metadata supplied by the sample provider and were not determined by assay-based typing. General study outcomes and caveats: Clinical and demographic metadata were provided uncurated, with the amount varying by source and participant.

TCRbeta CDR3 regions were amplified from genomic DNA by means of the immunoSEQ Assay, a bias-controlled multiplex PCR. Per the authors' processing: Within the assay, amplification of reference gene primers was used to estimate how many nucleated cells each sample contained. Sequence reads were collapsed and filtered to measure the absolute abundance of every unique TCRbeta CDR3 rearrangement. For each sample, productive Simpson clonality was calculated as the square root of Simpson's diversity index over productive rearrangements. Drawn from immuneACCESS, this table holds only the in-frame rearrangements with V and J called that TCRdb kept. Clones are partly lost; checked studies trace under half to an unresolved V gene and leave the rest unexplained. That table supplies the V and J calls and clone size; D and trimming were determined from the DNA. Here the sample has around 160,000 clones; 85% to 90% occur a single time. Approximately 1.3% of the sample is held by the ten biggest clonotypes.

Participants in the prospective study were enrolled through a virtual design, were aged roughly 18 to 95 years, and lived in some 24 United States geographic areas. Cohort assignment in the prospective study relied on participant-reported clinical history from a screening survey and a study questionnaire. In the prospective study, whole blood, serum and a nasopharyngeal or oropharyngeal swab were collected from each participant by mobile phlebotomists. Prospective study participants could optionally give additional blood draws and questionnaires over a roughly 2-month period. Blood samples from the prospective study were shipped frozen or at room temperature prior to DNA extraction. From the germline V gene (reference sequence), CDR1 is MNHEY and CDR2 is SMNVEV. From cysteine to phenylalanine, the CDR3 is 16 amino acids long. The retained sequence is limited to the CDR3, 48 bases, with the frame set at the first base. Cut back by 4 bases and 2 bases, the V and J ends lie 17 bases apart.

The specimen sequenced was PBMCs or T cells enriched from blood (not recorded which). The receptor was derived from a woman in her thirties with acute COVID-19. This receptor chain uses TRBV27 and TRBJ2-5; TRBD2 is possibly the D segment (6 matching bases). The DNA sequence follows: TGTGCCAGCAGTTCCCCTTCTGGGGCGGGGCAAGAGACCCAGTACTTC. This is translated as CASSSPSGAGQETQYF.